There are many counts of the clone carrying this T cell receptor (beta chain). No antigen is known for it. The data originate from a study of T cells in Graves' hyperthyroidism and ophthalmopathy. Study-level results: Ophthalmopathy was told apart from stable hyperthyroidism by a 13 V-J model.

Researchers took RNA transcripts and amplified the TCR beta CDR3 regions from them. First-round RT-PCR with HTBI primers amplified the TCR CDR3 region. TCRdb itself ran the multiplex PCR reads through MiXCR, one entry per CDR3 protein. The sample has over 650,000 distinct CDR3 sequences, 40% to 55% seen once. This receptor was taken from an adult man with Graves' disease, either hyperthyroidism or ophthalmopathy (not recorded which). The sample consisted of peripheral blood or thyroid tissue (not recorded which).

The CDR3 here is CSVEDPNRLLNYGYTF. As DNA, the CDR3 is TGCAGCGTTGAAGACCCAAACCGTTTATTAAACTATGGCTACACCTTC. The chain uses TRBV29-1 and TRBJ1-2; D is uncertain. Between the trimmed V and J ends, which lost 0 bases and 2 bases, there was a span of 16 bases. Germline CDR1 is SQVTM and CDR2 is ANQGSEA. The CDR3 consists of 16 residues.